This T cell receptor beta chain was profiled in a study of blood T cell repertoires in COVID-19 (dated by TCRdb to 2019 to 2021). Context from the whole study: Samples covering the acute and convalescent phases of COVID-19 were provided by collaborators in the United States, Italy and Spain. Nearly every sample came with metadata listing a de-identified subject ID, COVID-19 status, age in years and sex. Where available, HLA class I and class II types were obtained from metadata supplied by the sample provider rather than from assay-based typing. Deeply sampled blood TCRbeta repertoires from subjects exposed to, actively infected with, or recovered from COVID-19 were included in the dataset. A freely available public database, intended as a resource for researchers studying the immune response to SARS-CoV-2, is where the repertoires were released. The prospective study material was composed of cDNA or gDNA derived from T cells, B-cell-depleted T cells, or PBMCs. Samples came from the ongoing ImmuneRACE study (first 160 participants) plus 1,254 subjects from 6 global collaborators.

Results the study describes overall, beyond this receptor: Clinical and demographic metadata were provided uncurated, with the amount varying by source and participant.

The cysteine opens and the phenylalanine closes a CDR3 of 19 amino acids. CDR3 DNA only is kept here, 57 bases in frame from base 1. Trimming accounts for 0 bases at V and 0 bases at J, while the number of junction bases matched to no gene is 11. TCRbeta CDR3 regions were amplified from genomic DNA using the immunoSEQ Assay, a bias-controlled multiplex PCR. From the authors' description of their analysis: The number of nucleated cells in each sample was estimated by amplification of reference gene primers within the assay. To quantify the absolute abundance of each unique TCRbeta CDR3 rearrangement, sequence reads were collapsed and filtered. For each sample, productive Simpson clonality was calculated as the square root of Simpson's diversity index across productive rearrangements. TCRdb obtained this table from immuneACCESS and retained in-frame rearrangements with V and J assigned. These tables miss some clones; where compared with another copy, unresolved V genes account for less than half of the shortfall, and the remainder is unexplained. D and trimming were read from the DNA, whereas the V and J calls and clone size are those reported in that table. The sample table shows some 290,000 clones, and over 80% are seen once. In total, the top ten clones hold 3.5% to 5.5% of the sample.

About this clone itself: Its antigen specificity is not known. Per-base quality was not reported, and no clone a single base away is much larger than it.

Another Seattle source contributed samples from volunteer blood donors who had recovered from COVID-19. The collaborating institutions used their own protocols to collect whole blood in K2EDTA tubes. For TCRbeta analysis, collaborators shipped samples in one of three forms: frozen whole blood, isolated PBMCs, or DNA extracted from either of those sample types. This TCR was sampled from a man aged 55 to 70 who had recovered from COVID-19. The specimen was peripheral blood. The sequence links TRBV23-1 to TRBJ2-7; 10 middle bases align to TRBD2. TRBV23-1 has ORF status, its function being uncertain. The CDR3 has the sequence CASSQSHGASGGPSYEQYF. The DNA sequence follows: TGCGCCAGCAGTCAATCCCACGGGGCTAGCGGGGGACCCTCCTACGAGCAGTACTTC.